This TCR beta chain was sequenced for a study of blood T cell repertoires in COVID-19. The CDR3 totals 16 residues. Trimming cost V 5 bases and J 1 base, with 16 bases left between them. CDR1 SGHNT and CDR2 YENEEA come from the germline V gene. Authors' analysis steps: Estimation of nucleated cell counts was performed using reference gene primer amplification. Produced via immunoSEQ multiplex PCR; TCRdb's table is partial and in-frame only. For V, J and clone size, that table is used; D and trimming come from the DNA. Of 250,000 to 300,000 clones in the sample, approximately 90% were seen once. The chain employs TRBV11-3 and TRBJ2-3, with D possibly being TRBD1 (6 bases). The sample consisted of peripheral blood. The sequence was obtained from a woman between 50 and 59 years old with COVID-19, enrolled during active disease. Written as DNA, the CDR3 is TGTGCCAGCAGCCCCCAATCACAGGGCGGCACAGATACGCAGTATTTT. It yields the protein CASSPQSQGGTDTQYF.